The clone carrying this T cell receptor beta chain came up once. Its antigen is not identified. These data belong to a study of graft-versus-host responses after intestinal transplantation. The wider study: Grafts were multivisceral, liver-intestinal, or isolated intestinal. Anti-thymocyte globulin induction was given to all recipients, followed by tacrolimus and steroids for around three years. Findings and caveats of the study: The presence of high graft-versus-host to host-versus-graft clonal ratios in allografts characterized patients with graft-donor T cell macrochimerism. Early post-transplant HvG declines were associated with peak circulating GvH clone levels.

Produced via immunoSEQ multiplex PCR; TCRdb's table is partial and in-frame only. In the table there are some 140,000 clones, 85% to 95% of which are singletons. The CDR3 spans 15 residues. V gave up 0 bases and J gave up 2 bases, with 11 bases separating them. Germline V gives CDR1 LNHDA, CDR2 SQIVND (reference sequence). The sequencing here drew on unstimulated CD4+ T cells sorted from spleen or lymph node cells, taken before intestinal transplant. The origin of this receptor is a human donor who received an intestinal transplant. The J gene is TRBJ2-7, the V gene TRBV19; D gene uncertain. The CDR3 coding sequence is TGTGCCAGTAGTATAGATCGGGTCGGACCCTACGAGCAGTACTTC. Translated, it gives CASSIDRVGPYEQYF.